These 10 T cell receptor beta chains share one sample of origin, sequenced in a study of T cells in Graves' hyperthyroidism and ophthalmopathy. Template material for amplifying TCR beta CDR3 regions consisted of RNA transcripts. Researchers ran a first-round RT-PCR on the TCR CDR3 using the HTBI primer set. TCRdb re-derived calls from the multiplex PCR reads in MiXCR, one entry per CDR3 protein. The sample lists a few hundred thousand distinct CDR3 sequences; about a sixth were seen once. The sequencing sample was made of blood. These receptors were obtained from a woman aged 45 to 65 with Graves' hyperthyroidism.

This clonotype was recorded a few times. The V call is TRBV6-5, the J call TRBJ2-2; maybe TRBD2 (6 bases). V lost 2 bases and J 6 bases, leaving 16 bases between the germline ends. The CDR3 totals 16 residues. CDR1 and CDR2 from the germline V gene are MNHEY and SVGAGI. The CDR3 protein is CASSYIWASVPGELFF. The DNA of the CDR3 is TGTGCCAGCAGTTACATTTGGGCTAGCGTGCCCGGGGAGCTGTTTTTT.

This clonotype has a count of ten or more. V usage is TRBV6-1 and J usage is TRBJ1-6; TRBD1 matches 8 bases. This CDR3 spans 14 amino acids. Germline trimming cut 4 bases from V and 9 bases from J; bases unmatched to any gene: 5. From germline, CDR1 is MNHNS and CDR2 SASEGT. CDR3 DNA sequence: TGTGCCAGCAGTGGAAGACAGGGGAGTTCACCCCTCCACTTT. This encodes CASSGRQGSSPLHF.

This clonotype was counted ten times or more. The chain recombines TRBV4-1 with TRBJ2-3; no definite D call. The V and J ends lost 4 bases and 3 bases respectively, with 8 bases between them. This CDR3 contains 13 residues. Germline V CDR1 and CDR2: MGHRA, YSYEKL. The CDR3 DNA reads TGCGCCAGCAGCCCTCGGGTGACAGATACGCAGTATTTT. Protein sequence: CASSPRVTDTQYF.

The gene calls are TRBV3-1 and TRBJ1-5; perhaps TRBD1 as D (6 bases). V was shortened by 3 bases and J by 7 bases, with 16 bases between the two germline ends. CDR1 LGHDT and CDR2 YNNKEL come from the germline V gene (reference sequence). The CDR3 runs 15 residues. CDR3 in DNA: TGTGCCAGCAGCCAGCAGACAGGACCAGGGCAGCCCCAGCATTTT. This encodes CASSQQTGPGQPQHF.

This clonotype was detected only once. V and J are TRBV12-3 or TRBV12-4 and TRBJ2-3, with 8 bases lining up with TRBD2. The CDR3 runs 15 residues. After removal of 5 bases from V and 4 bases from J, the junction contained 8 bases not matched to a gene. CDR3 amino acids: CASSLGSGSADTQYF. CDR3 DNA: TGTGCCAGCAGTCTGGGGAGCGGGAGTGCAGATACGCAGTATTTT.

The chain uses TRBV2 and TRBJ2-5, with D possibly matching TRBD2 (5 bases). Germline lookup yields CDR1 SNHLY and CDR2 FYNNEI. This CDR3 has 14 residues. V lost 6 bases to trimming and J lost 4 bases, with 15 bases between them. The CDR3 reads CASRVRSGLETQYF. Here the CDR3 DNA reads TGTGCCAGCAGAGTGAGGTCCGGACTAGAGACCCAGTACTTC.

The rearrangement uses TRBV18 and TRBJ1-5; no clear D. This CDR3 region has 14 residues. The germline gives CDR1 KGHSH, CDR2 LQKENI. V was cut by 1 base and J by 10 bases, with 14 bases left in between. The CDR3 spells CASSPHPGTEPQHF. DNA of the CDR3: TGTGCCAGCTCACCACATCCGGGTACGGAACCCCAGCATTTT. Combining the CDR3 with reference TRBV18 and TRBJ1-5 gives the whole variable domain NAGVMQNPRHLVRRRGQEARLRCSPMKGHSHVYWYRQLPEEGLKFMVYLQKENIIDESGMPKERFSAEFPKEGPSILRIQQVVRGDSAAYFCASSPHPGTEPQHFGDGTRLSIL.

About this clonotype itself: This may arise from a read error, as a much more abundant clone is one base away. This chain links TRBV9 with TRBJ2-3; D gene ambiguous. Trimming left V 3 bases short and J 2 bases short, with 4 bases between. CDR1 is SGDLS, CDR2 YYNGEE, per germline. The CDR3 runs 12 residues. This CDR3 is CASSGNTDTQYF. The CDR3 DNA reads as TGTGCCAGCAGCGGGAACACAGATACGCAGTATTTT.

The table lists this clonotype with many counts. For the CDR3, the DNA is TGTGCCAGCAGCCGCCGGGGGACAAACACTGAAGCTTTCTTT. It encodes CASSRRGTNTEAFF. This chain joins TRBV11-3 and TRBJ1-1; a possible D gene is TRBD1 (6 bases). Germline CDR1 SGHNT, CDR2 YENEEA. The CDR3 totals 14 residues. The V end was cut by 5 bases, the J end by 2 bases, with 12 bases between.

The rearrangement links TRBV7-8 to TRBJ1-6; the D gene is possibly TRBD1 (5 bases). This CDR3 has 15 amino acids. The V end was cut by 1 base, the J end by 7 bases, with 11 bases between. Germline CDR1 and CDR2: SGHVS and FQNEAQ. Written as DNA, the CDR3 is TGTGCCAGCAGCTTAGTACGGGGGGGGAATTCACCCCTCCACTTT. Translation: CASSLVRGGNSPLHF.